This passage covers 13 T cell receptor beta chains from one sample sequenced in a study of blood T cell repertoires in COVID-19. TCRdb keeps only in-frame clones here, not all; method: immunoSEQ multiplex PCR. The sample carries more than 90,000 clones, roughly 84% recorded once. Sample: peripheral blood. These receptors all stem from a man aged 40-50 years with acute or convalescent COVID-19.

This clone has a single count. At one end, the junction sequence differs from germline, possibly due to a read error. This chain connects TRBV18 to TRBJ2-7, with 8 positions matching TRBD1. Germline CDR1 is KGHSH and CDR2 is LQKENI. This CDR3 has 15 residues. Written as DNA, the CDR3 is TGTGCCAGCTCATCACCGGGACAGGTCCGTCTCGAGCAGTACTTC. Amino acids: CASSSPGQVRLEQYF.

The genes are TRBV5-4 and TRBJ1-1, with D maybe TRBD1 (6 bases). V shed 2 bases and J shed 5 bases, with 13 bases lying between them. CDR1 is SGHNT, CDR2 YYREEE, per germline (reference sequence). This CDR3 region has 14 residues. The CDR3 region has the DNA TGTGCCAGCAGCTTTACAGGGACCGGGACTGAAGCTTTCTTT. This encodes CASSFTGTGTEAFF.

This chain links TRBV5-1 with TRBJ2-7; 14 positions match TRBD2. Germline V gene sequence: CDR1 SGHRS, CDR2 YFSETQ. V was pared by 0 bases and J by 7 bases, with 3 bases of the junction left unmatched. The CDR3 consists of 15 residues. CDR3 amino acids: CASSLAGLAGEEQYF. The CDR3 region has the DNA TGCGCCAGCAGCTTGGCGGGACTAGCGGGAGAGGAGCAGTACTTC. Complete variable domain (other parts from reference TRBV5-1 and TRBJ2-7): KAGVTQTPRYLIKTRGQQVTLSCSPISGHRSVSWYQQTPGQGLQFLFEYFSETQRNKGNFPGRFSGRQFSNSRSEMNVSTLELGDSALYLCASSLAGLAGEEQYFGPGTRLTVT.

This chain connects TRBV20-1 to TRBJ2-1; weak D call: TRBD1 (5 bases). The ends were cut back, 5 bases at V and 7 bases at J, with 9 bases in the middle. This CDR3 has 11 residues. The germline V gene has CDR1 DFQATT and CDR2 SNEGSKA (reference sequence). In nucleotides, the CDR3 is TGCAGTGCTGGCAGGGCAAATGAGCAGTTCTTC. This sequence encodes CSAGRANEQFF.

This chain uses TRBV10-2 with TRBJ1-5; 11 bases are shared with TRBD1. This CDR3 is 18 amino acids long. Trimming took 5 bases from V and 0 from J; bases not matched to a gene: 9. Germline V CDR1 and CDR2: WSHSY, SAAADI. The DNA for the CDR3 is TGCGCCAGCAGTCCCGGGACAGGGGGATTGTATAGCAATCAGCCCCAGCATTTT. This encodes CASSPGTGGLYSNQPQHF.

J is TRBJ1-1 and V is TRBV18; no reliable D call. The germline V gene has CDR1 KGHSH and CDR2 LQKENI. This CDR3 is 15 amino acids long. V shed 1 base and J shed 0 bases, with 9 bases lying between them. CDR3 DNA: TGTGCCAGCTCACCACAAGCGGGCTTGAACACTGAAGCTTTCTTT. Translated: CASSPQAGLNTEAFF.

The V gene is TRBV30, the J gene TRBJ2-2; 9 nucleotides agree with TRBD1. The germline CDR1 and CDR2 sequences are GTSNPN and SVGIG (reference sequence). CDR3 length: 14 residues. The J segment lost 6 bases and the V segment lost 3 bases, leaving 5 bases of the junction unmatched. CDR3 loop: CAWRDRGVSGELFF. The CDR3 DNA sequence: TGTGCCTGGAGGGACAGGGGTGTTTCCGGGGAGCTGTTTTTT. Combining the CDR3 with reference TRBV30 and TRBJ2-2 gives the whole variable domain SQTIHQWPATLVQPVGSPLSLECTVEGTSNPNLYWYRQAAGRGLQLLFYSVGIGQISSEVPQNLSASRPQDRQFILSSKKLLLSDSGFYLCAWRDRGVSGELFFGEGSRLTVL.

The chain combines TRBV28 with TRBJ2-1; D is perhaps TRBD2 (6 bases). V lost 3 bases to trimming and J lost 9 bases, with 18 bases between them. This CDR3 is built from 15 residues. The germline gives CDR1 MDHEN, CDR2 SYDVKM. CDR3 in amino acids: CASSLLPSDAGEQFF. CDR3 DNA sequence: TGTGCCAGCAGTTTGCTACCTAGCGACGCGGGTGAGCAGTTCTTC.

This clone was recorded only once. CDR3 loop: CASSLRGGLDTGELFF. The DNA of the CDR3 is TGTGCCAGCAGCTTACGCGGGGGGCTGGATACCGGGGAGCTGTTTTTT. This chain connects TRBV7-2 to TRBJ2-2; TRBD2 matches 8 bases. Germline V gene sequence: CDR1 SGHTA, CDR2 FQGNSA. The J segment lost 5 bases and the V segment lost 2 bases, leaving 7 bases of the junction unmatched. This CDR3 has 16 amino acids.

V is TRBV6-5 and J is TRBJ2-7; 9 positions match TRBD2. CDR1 and CDR2 (germline): MNHEY, SVGAGI. After removal of 4 bases from V and 3 bases from J, the junction contained 10 bases not matched to a gene. The CDR3 totals 16 residues. CDR3 amino acids: CASSSGTSQRYYEQYF. In DNA form, the CDR3 reads TGTGCCAGCAGTTCCGGGACTAGCCAGAGGTACTACGAGCAGTACTTC.

The chain combines TRBV7-8 with TRBJ2-1, with 8 nucleotides matching TRBD2. The V and J ends lost 3 bases and 3 bases, in that order; junction bases with no gene match: 7. Germline lookup yields CDR1 SGHVS and CDR2 FQNEAQ. The CDR3 runs 16 residues. CDR3 loop: CASSFFSGIFYNEQFF. In DNA, the CDR3 is TGTGCCAGCAGCTTCTTTAGCGGGATCTTCTACAATGAGCAGTTCTTC.

The CDR3 sequence: CASSERGGTDTQYF. CDR3 DNA sequence: TGCGCCAGCAGTGAGCGGGGGGGCACAGATACGCAGTATTTT. The chain carries TRBV10-1 and TRBJ2-3, with 7 bases identical to TRBD2. The germline gives CDR1 WNHNN, CDR2 SYGVQD (reference sequence). V was clipped by 2 bases and J by 1 base; unmatched bases: 0. The CDR3 is made up of 14 amino acids.

CDR3 loop: CASSPGQGRSNEQYF. CDR3 bases: TGTGCCAGCAGCCCCGGACAGGGAAGGTCCAACGAGCAGTACTTC. This chain connects TRBV11-3 to TRBJ2-7, with TRBD1 matching 8 bases. Germline CDR1 reads SGHNT; CDR2 reads YENEEA. The junction had 11 bases not matched to a gene; V was cut back by 5 bases and J by 5 bases. The CDR3 consists of 15 residues.